This T cell receptor beta chain was profiled in a study of identical twins. Trimming took off 4 bases at V and 0 bases at J, with 11 bases between the two ends. The CDR3 runs to 15 residues. Germline CDR1 and CDR2: SGHDT and YYEEEE. A few counts support this clonotype. TCRdb called the 5' RACE reads again in MiXCR, with one record for every CDR3 protein. The sample has roughly 470,000 distinct CDR3 sequences; about 13% are singletons. The data were also submitted as part of a second study, on yellow fever vaccine responses in identical twins.

This TCR was recovered from a woman aged 18-30 years in good health. The chain couples TRBV5-6 to TRBJ2-1, with no clear D. Sequencing used CD4+ T cells sorted from blood. The DNA of the CDR3 is TGTGCCAGCAGCACAACAGCACGCTCCTACAATGAGCAGTTCTTC. Its protein product is CASSTTARSYNEQFF.